This TCR beta chain was captured by sequencing in a study of blood T cell repertoires in COVID-19. Study information: Sources were T cells, B-cell-depleted T cells, or PBMCs; the material itself was cDNA or gDNA.

Sequencing was performed with immunoSEQ multiplex PCR; in TCRdb, only in-frame clones are kept and a portion is missing. The sample includes 110,000 to 150,000 clones, under 90% of them seen just once. This clone was counted a few times. CDR1 is MNHEY and CDR2 is SMNVEV in the germline V gene (reference sequence). With 7 bases clipped from V and 4 bases from J, the junction kept 9 bases outside the gene matches. CDR3 length: 15 amino acids. Sequencing was done on a sample of peripheral blood. The chain uses TRBV27 and TRBJ2-2, with 7 bases that match TRBD1. The receptor was derived from a human donor in a cohort sampled during active COVID-19. CDR3 protein: CASTLGDRFTGELFF. CDR3 nucleotides: TGTGCCAGCACCCTAGGGGACAGATTCACCGGGGAGCTGTTTTTT.